This T cell receptor beta chain was observed in a study of T cells expressing NK-cell markers. This CDR3 spans 16 amino acids. Germline loops: CDR1 MNHEY, CDR2 SVGEGT. Overall study results and limits: Dominance of the CD3+CD56-NKG2C+ fraction by these clonotypes also held in a few donors.

Each CDR3 protein gets one entry in TCRdb, which reprocessed the 5' RACE reads and gives no DNA. The sample data list 140,000 or so distinct CDR3 sequences. About this clonotype itself: Antigen unknown.

The material sequenced was blood T cells: a sorted CD56 or NKG2C T cell subset, CD4+ or CD8+ T cells, or bulk PBMC T cells (not recorded which). The chain has TRBV6-2 or TRBV6-3 and TRBJ2-5; the D call of TRBD1 rests on TCRdb alone, since no DNA is present to check it. This TCR was recovered from a man aged 18 to 30 in good health. The chain's CDR3 is CASSATTLGGQETQYF.